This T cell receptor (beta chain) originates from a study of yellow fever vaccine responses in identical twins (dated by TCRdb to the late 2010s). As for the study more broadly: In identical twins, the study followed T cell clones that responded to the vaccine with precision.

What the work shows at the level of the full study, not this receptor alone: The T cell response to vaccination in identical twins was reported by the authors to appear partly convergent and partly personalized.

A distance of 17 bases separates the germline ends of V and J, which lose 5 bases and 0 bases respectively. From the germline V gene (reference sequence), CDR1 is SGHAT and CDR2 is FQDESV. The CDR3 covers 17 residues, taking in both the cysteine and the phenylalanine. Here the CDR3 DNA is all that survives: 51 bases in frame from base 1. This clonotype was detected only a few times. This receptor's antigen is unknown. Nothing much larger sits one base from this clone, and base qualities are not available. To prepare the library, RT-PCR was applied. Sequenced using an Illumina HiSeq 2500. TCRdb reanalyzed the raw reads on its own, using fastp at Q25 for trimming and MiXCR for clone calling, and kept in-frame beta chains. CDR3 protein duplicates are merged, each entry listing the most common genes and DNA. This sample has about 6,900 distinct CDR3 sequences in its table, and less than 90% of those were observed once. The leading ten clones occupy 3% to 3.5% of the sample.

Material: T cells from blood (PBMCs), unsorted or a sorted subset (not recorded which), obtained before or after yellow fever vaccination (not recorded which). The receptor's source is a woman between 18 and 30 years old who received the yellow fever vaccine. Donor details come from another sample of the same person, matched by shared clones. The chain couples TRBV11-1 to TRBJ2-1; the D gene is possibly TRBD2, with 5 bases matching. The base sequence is TGTGCCAGCAGCCCCCCTAAGGGAGCTTACTCCTACAATGAGCAGTTCTTC. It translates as CASSPPKGAYSYNEQFF.